These T cell receptor beta chains were read from a single sample in a study of OX40 agonist ivuxolimab in advanced cancers. Sequencing was performed with immunoSEQ multiplex PCR; in TCRdb, only in-frame clones are kept and a portion is missing. The table includes over 75,000 clones, around 85% detected once. The sequencing used CD4+ or CD8+ T cells sorted from blood, collected in a trial of the OX40 agonist ivuxolimab. The receptors originated from an adult with an advanced solid tumor such as melanoma, head and neck, liver or kidney cancer. Each CDR3 is given with its conserved first and last residue. The D gene is left open where the match is weak. For some rows the clone size is stated as once, few or many, or as a class when expanded; others skip it.

D gene	clone size	CDR3 length	V gene	J gene	CDR3 DNA	CDR3 protein
.	.	15	TRBV10-3	TRBJ1-1	TGTGCCATCAGTGAACCCTCGGGCTTCTCCACTGAAGCTTTCTTT	CAISEPSGFSTEAFF
TRBD2	few	18	TRBV5-1	TRBJ2-1	TGCGCCAGCAGCTACTCAACCGTGACTAGCGGGAGCAACAATGAGCAGTTCTTC	CASSYSTVTSGSNNEQFF
.	.	8	TRBV2	TRBJ2-1	TGTGCCAGCAGTGAAAGGTTCTTC	CASSERFF
TRBD1	once	14	TRBV11-2	TRBJ2-7	TGTGCCAGCAGAGTGGGACAGGGCGGGTACGAGCAGTACTTC	CASRVGQGGYEQYF
.	.	14	TRBV6-5	TRBJ2-5	TGTGCCAGCACTCGTACGGGGCCACAAGAGACCCAGTACTTC	CASTRTGPQETQYF
.	.	15	TRBV18	TRBJ1-5	TGTGCCAGCTCACCAACAGGGTCGGGCAATCAGCCCCAGCATTTT	CASSPTGSGNQPQHF
TRBD1	once	12	TRBV29-1	TRBJ2-1	TGCAGCGTCGGGACAGACTACAATGAGCAGTTCTTC	CSVGTDYNEQFF
TRBD2	.	16	TRBV19	TRBJ2-2	TGTGCCAGTAGTCGACTAAGCGGGAGAGTTACCGGGGAGCTGTTTTTT	CASSRLSGRVTGELFF
TRBD2	.	16	TRBV4-1	TRBJ2-1	TGCGCCAGCAGCCCTCGGTGGACTAGCGCCTACAATGAGCAGTTCTTC	CASSPRWTSAYNEQFF
.	.	12	TRBV27	TRBJ1-6	TGTGCCAGCACCAGATTAAATTCACCCCTCCACTTT	CASTRLNSPLHF
.	.	14	TRBV18	TRBJ1-5	TGTGCCAGCTCTCCTGGGGACCGCTCGGGGCCCCAGCATTTT	CASSPGDRSGPQHF
TRBD1	.	17	TRBV4-1	TRBJ2-3	TGCGCCAGCAGCCAAGAGGGATGGACAGGGGAAACAGATACGCAGTATTTT	CASSQEGWTGETDTQYF
TRBD2	.	18	TRBV19	TRBJ2-3	TGTGCCAGTAGTATAAACCGTCGACTAGCATCGGGCACAGATACGCAGTATTTT	CASSINRRLASGTDTQYF
.	.	13	TRBV4-2	TRBJ2-3	TGTGCCAGCAGCCTTTCTAGCGCAGATACGCAGTATTTT	CASSLSSADTQYF
TRBD1	.	14	TRBV27	TRBJ1-2	TGTGCCAGCAGTACCATGGGACAGGGTGGAGGCTACACCTTC	CASSTMGQGGGYTF
.	few	15	TRBV5-1	TRBJ1-1	TGCGCCAGCAGCTTGGACCAACAGGGGAACACTGAAGCTTTCTTT	CASSLDQQGNTEAFF
TRBD2	.	17	TRBV5-1	TRBJ2-1	TGCGCCAGCAGCCGATATAGCGGGGGGCTCACCTACAATGAGCAGTTCTTC	CASSRYSGGLTYNEQFF
.	.	15	TRBV6-6	TRBJ1-5	TGTGCCAGCAGTCCAATGAGGGGGGGAAGGCAGCCCCAGCATTTT	CASSPMRGGRQPQHF
.	.	14	TRBV29-1	TRBJ1-1	TGCAGCGTTGAGGGGGGGGCGGGGGTCACTGAAGCTTTCTTT	CSVEGGAGVTEAFF
.	.	15	TRBV11-1	TRBJ1-1	TGTGCCAGCAGCTTAGCCGCAAGGCGGGGCACTGAAGCTTTCTTT	CASSLAARRGTEAFF
TRBD2	.	17	TRBV5-1	TRBJ2-1	TGCGCCAGCAGCCTTTGGGTAGCGGGAGGAGGTGGCAATGAGCAGTTCTTC	CASSLWVAGGGGNEQFF
.	.	17	TRBV27	TRBJ2-2	TGTGCCAGCAGGGGAATCGGGACAAACTCGAACACCGGGGAGCTGTTTTTT	CASRGIGTNSNTGELFF
.	.	12	TRBV29-1	TRBJ2-7	TGCAGCGTTGAACGGTCAGGGAGAGAGCAGTACTTC	CSVERSGREQYF
TRBD2	.	14	TRBV7-9	TRBJ2-3	TGTGCCAGCAGCTTGGCGACTAGCGGGGGGGCGCAGTATTTT	CASSLATSGGAQYF
.	few	11	TRBV28	TRBJ1-1	TGTGCCAGCAGATGGGGAACTGAAGCTTTCTTT	CASRWGTEAFF
TRBD2	.	15	TRBV27	TRBJ2-7	TGTGCCAGCGCGGTGGGACTAGCACAGGGCGACGAGCAGTACTTC	CASAVGLAQGDEQYF
.	.	13	TRBV5-8	TRBJ1-4	TGTGCCAGCAGACCCAGGGGAGCTGAAAAACTGTTTTTT	CASRPRGAEKLFF
.	.	13	TRBV19	TRBJ2-7	TGTGCCAGTATGTCAAGAAGAGCCACCGAGCAGTACTTC	CASMSRRATEQYF
.	few	14	TRBV19	TRBJ2-3	TGTGCCAGTAGTTTAGCGAGTAGCACAGATACGCAGTATTTT	CASSLASSTDTQYF
TRBD1	.	16	TRBV5-1	TRBJ1-5	TGCGCCAGCAGATCCGGGACAGGGGAGGTAAATCAGCCCCAGCATTTT	CASRSGTGEVNQPQHF
.	.	16	TRBV7-3	TRBJ2-1	TGTGCCAGCAGCTTAACCCCGGGACTGACATACAATGAGCAGTTCTTC	CASSLTPGLTYNEQFF
.	.	13	TRBV19	TRBJ1-5	TGTGCCAGTAGTATAGACAGAGGACAGCCCCAGCATTTT	CASSIDRGQPQHF
.	.	12	TRBV7-9	TRBJ1-4	TGTGCCAGCAGCTTCGGTAATGAAAAACTGTTTTTT	CASSFGNEKLFF
.	medium-sized	13	TRBV30	TRBJ1-5	TGTGCCTGGAGTCCGCAGGGGAATCAGCCCCAGCATTTT	CAWSPQGNQPQHF
.	.	13	TRBV6-1	TRBJ2-3	TGTGCCAGCAGTGCTGGGGGCGCAGATACGCAGTATTTT	CASSAGGADTQYF
.	few	14	TRBV2	TRBJ2-7	TGTGCCAGCAGCGCCACTTGGCAGGGCTACGAGCAGTACTTC	CASSATWQGYEQYF
.	.	14	TRBV11-2	TRBJ2-5	TGTGCCAGCAGCCAAAGAGGACTCGAAGAGACCCAGTACTTC	CASSQRGLEETQYF
.	.	17	TRBV21-1	TRBJ1-5	TGTGCCAGCAGCAAAAACTGCGGGTCCCGGAGCAATCAGCCCCAGCATTTT	CASSKNCGSRSNQPQHF
TRBD2	.	16	TRBV4-3	TRBJ2-2	TGCGCCAGCAGCCATTGGTCAGGGAGGGATCCCGGGGAGCTGTTTTTT	CASSHWSGRDPGELFF
.	.	16	TRBV28	TRBJ1-6	TGTGCCAGCAGTCTCGAGCAGAGCTCCTATAATTCACCCCTCCACTTT	CASSLEQSSYNSPLHF
.	.	15	TRBV5-1	TRBJ2-1	TGCGCCAGCAGCTTGGAACTAAGCTCCTACAATGAGCAGTTCTTC	CASSLELSSYNEQFF
.	.	14	TRBV7-3	TRBJ2-5	TGTGCCAGCAGCCGTTCGGGAGCCCAAGAGACCCAGTACTTC	CASSRSGAQETQYF
.	.	18	TRBV4-3	TRBJ2-2	TGCGCCAGCAGCCAAGATTTTACGGGGCCCGCGAACACCGGGGAGCTGTTTTTT	CASSQDFTGPANTGELFF